The 17 T cell receptor beta chains below all came from one sample that was sequenced in a study of T cells expressing NK-cell markers. TCRdb reanalyzed the 5' RACE reads, giving one entry per CDR3 protein sequence and no DNA. Found here are hundreds of thousands of distinct CDR3 sequences; the top ten clones hold about 7.3%. The sample consisted of blood T cells: a sorted CD56 or NKG2C T cell subset, CD4+ or CD8+ T cells, or bulk PBMC T cells (not recorded which). The receptors come from a woman between 18 and 70 years old in good health.

The rearrangement links TRBV14 to TRBJ2-1. The CDR3 has 15 amino acids. The germline CDR1 and CDR2 sequences are SGHDN and FVKESK. The CDR3 protein is CASSPLLFGYNEQFF.

The genes are TRBV20-1 and TRBJ2-3; TCRdb designates TRBD2, a call that cannot be tested without DNA. Looked up from germline, CDR1 is DFQATT and CDR2 is SNEGSKA (reference sequence). CDR3 length: 14 residues. CDR3 residues: CSAKLAGAPDTQYF.

The rearrangement links TRBV25-1 to TRBJ2-5; TCRdb names TRBD1, which stays unverified in the absence of DNA. Germline V lookup: CDR1 MGHDK, CDR2 SYGVNS. CDR3 length equals 15 residues. CDR3: CASSEPAGPGQTQYF.

The chain combines TRBV2 with TRBJ2-7. The germline V gene encodes CDR1 SNHLY and CDR2 FYNNEI. This CDR3 spans 12 amino acids. The CDR3 sequence: CASSGNGEKQYF.

The chain carries TRBV5-1 and TRBJ2-5; TCRdb lists TRBD2, though no DNA is available to test this call. Germline assignment: CDR1 SGHRS and CDR2 YFSETQ. The CDR3 length is 14 residues. The CDR3 region is CASSNPRGQETQYF.

The rearrangement links TRBV12-3 or TRBV12-4 to TRBJ1-1; with no DNA, the TCRdb D assignment of TRBD1 cannot be verified. CDR3 length: 12 amino acids. CDR3 sequence: CASRRQGGEAFF.

The chain carries TRBV9 and TRBJ2-5; the TCRdb call, TRBD1, lacks DNA for checking. Per germline, CDR1 SGDLS and CDR2 YYNGEE. This CDR3 comprises 12 residues. The CDR3 spells CASGGQKETQYF.

The chain carries TRBV14 and TRBJ2-3; TCRdb names TRBD1, which stays unverified in the absence of DNA. CDR1 is SGHDN and CDR2 is FVKESK in the germline V gene. The CDR3 has 14 residues. The CDR3 protein is CASSPRIRTDTQYF.

The J gene is TRBJ2-5, the V gene TRBV20-1. Germline CDR1 and CDR2: DFQATT and SNEGSKA (reference sequence). This CDR3 contains 14 residues. CDR3 residues: CSARDRGSQETQYF.

J is TRBJ2-7 and V is TRBV3-1. Germline CDR1 and CDR2: LGHDT and YNNKEL (reference sequence). This CDR3 contains 13 residues. CDR3 region: CASSQGAWGEQYF.

This chain links TRBV12-3 or TRBV12-4 with TRBJ2-6; TCRdb's assignment of TRBD1 cannot be checked, as there is no DNA. The CDR3 is made up of 15 amino acids. This chain's CDR3 is CASSSPFSGANVLTF.

The V gene is TRBV12-3 or TRBV12-4, the J gene TRBJ1-4; TCRdb outputs TRBD1, but without DNA this stays unchecked. The CDR3 contains 13 residues. The CDR3 reads CASSRTGAEKLFF.

The chain couples TRBV12-3 or TRBV12-4 to TRBJ2-1; TCRdb's D gene call, TRBD1, goes unchecked for lack of DNA. The CDR3 sequence is 12 residues long. CDR3 residues: CASSLRGVEQFF.

This chain connects TRBV12-3 or TRBV12-4 to TRBJ1-5; the TRBD1 assignment by TCRdb is unverifiable without DNA. There are 15 residues in the CDR3. The chain's CDR3 is CASTTGPGGIQPQHF.

This chain uses TRBV28 with TRBJ1-4; as DNA is missing, the TRBD1 call by TCRdb cannot be tested. The CDR3 loop spans 14 amino acids. Germline CDR1 is MDHEN and CDR2 is SYDVKM. CDR3 residues: CASSQGPHNEKLFF.

V gene TRBV6-5 combines with J gene TRBJ1-2. Per germline, CDR1 MNHEY and CDR2 SVGAGI. This CDR3 contains 13 residues. CDR3 protein: CASSYGRYYGYTF.

The rearrangement uses TRBV12-3 or TRBV12-4 and TRBJ2-2. This CDR3 has 15 residues. CDR3 in amino acids: CASRPHGSYPGELFF.